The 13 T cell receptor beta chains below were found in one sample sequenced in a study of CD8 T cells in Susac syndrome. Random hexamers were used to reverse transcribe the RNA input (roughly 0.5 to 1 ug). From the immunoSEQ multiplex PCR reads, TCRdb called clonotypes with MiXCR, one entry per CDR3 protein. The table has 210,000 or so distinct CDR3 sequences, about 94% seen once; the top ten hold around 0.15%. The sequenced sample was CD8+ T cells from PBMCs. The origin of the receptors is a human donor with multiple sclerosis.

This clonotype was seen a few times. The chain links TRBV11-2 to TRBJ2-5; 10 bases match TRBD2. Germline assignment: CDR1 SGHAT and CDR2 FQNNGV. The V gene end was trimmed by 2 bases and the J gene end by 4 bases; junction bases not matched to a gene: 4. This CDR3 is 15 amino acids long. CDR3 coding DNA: TGTGCCAGCAGCTTAACATCTAGCGGGAGAGAGACCCAGTACTTC. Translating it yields CASSLTSSGRETQYF.

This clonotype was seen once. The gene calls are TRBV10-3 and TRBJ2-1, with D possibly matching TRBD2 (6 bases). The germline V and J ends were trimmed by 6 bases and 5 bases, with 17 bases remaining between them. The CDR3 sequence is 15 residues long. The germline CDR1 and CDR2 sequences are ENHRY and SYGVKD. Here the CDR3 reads CAISRSGYLDNEQFF. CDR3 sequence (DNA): TGTGCCATCAGCCGAAGCGGGTACTTGGACAATGAGCAGTTCTTC.

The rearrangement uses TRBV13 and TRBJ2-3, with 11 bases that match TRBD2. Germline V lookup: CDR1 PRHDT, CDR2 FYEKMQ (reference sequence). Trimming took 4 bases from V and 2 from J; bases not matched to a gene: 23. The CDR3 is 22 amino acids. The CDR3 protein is CASSSPDLSGGALTTLTDTQYF. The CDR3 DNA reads TGTGCCAGCAGCTCACCCGACCTTAGCGGGGGGGCCTTAACCACGCTCACAGATACGCAGTATTTT.

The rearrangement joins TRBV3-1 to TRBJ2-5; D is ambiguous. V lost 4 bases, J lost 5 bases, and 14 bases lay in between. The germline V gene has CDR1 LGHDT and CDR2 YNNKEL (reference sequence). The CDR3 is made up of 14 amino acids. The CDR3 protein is CASSLTLKMETQYF. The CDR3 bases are TGTGCCAGCAGCCTGACTTTAAAGATGGAGACCCAGTACTTC.

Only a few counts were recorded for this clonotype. CDR3 loop: CASSLTDYNEQFF. DNA for the CDR3: TGTGCCAGCAGTTTAACCGATTACAATGAGCAGTTCTTC. The chain couples TRBV12-3 or TRBV12-4 to TRBJ2-1, with D uncertain. Trimming removed 2 bases at V and 4 bases at J, with 6 bases between. The CDR3 spans 13 residues.

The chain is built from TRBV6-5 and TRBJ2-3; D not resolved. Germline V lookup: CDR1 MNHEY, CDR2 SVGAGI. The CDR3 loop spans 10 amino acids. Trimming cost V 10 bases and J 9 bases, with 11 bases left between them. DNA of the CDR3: TGTGCCACCATGGCAGGAACGCAGTATTTT. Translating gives CATMAGTQYF.

CDR3 nucleotides: TGCGCCAGCAGCCAGAGCGGGGTATCCTACAATGAGCAGTTCTTC. Its protein product is CASSQSGVSYNEQFF. The chain couples TRBV5-1 to TRBJ2-1; 7 nucleotides align to TRBD2. Germline CDR1 and CDR2: SGHRS and YFSETQ. CDR3 length: 15 residues. The trim removed 4 bases at V and 1 base at J, leaving 5 bases unmatched.

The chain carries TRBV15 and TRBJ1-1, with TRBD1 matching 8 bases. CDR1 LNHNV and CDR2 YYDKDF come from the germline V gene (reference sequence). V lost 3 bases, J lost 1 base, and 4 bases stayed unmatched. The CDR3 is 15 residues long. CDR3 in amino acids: CATSRSDRANTEAFF. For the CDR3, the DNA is TGTGCCACCAGCAGGTCGGACAGGGCGAACACTGAAGCTTTCTTT.

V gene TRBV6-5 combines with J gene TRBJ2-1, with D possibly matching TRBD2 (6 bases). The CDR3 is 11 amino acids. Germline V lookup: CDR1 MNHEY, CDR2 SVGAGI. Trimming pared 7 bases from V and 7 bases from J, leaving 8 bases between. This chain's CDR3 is CASTGGNEQFF. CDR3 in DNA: TGTGCCAGCACAGGAGGGAATGAGCAGTTCTTC.

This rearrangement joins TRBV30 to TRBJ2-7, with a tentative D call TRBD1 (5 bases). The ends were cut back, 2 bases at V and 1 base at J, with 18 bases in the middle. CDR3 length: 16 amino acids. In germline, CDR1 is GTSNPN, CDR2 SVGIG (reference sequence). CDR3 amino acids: CAWSLLPGKRSYEQYF. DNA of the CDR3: TGTGCCTGGAGTTTGTTGCCAGGGAAAAGATCCTACGAGCAGTACTTC. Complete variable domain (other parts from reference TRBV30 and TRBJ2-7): SQTIHQWPATLVQPVGSPLSLECTVEGTSNPNLYWYRQAAGRGLQLLFYSVGIGQISSEVPQNLSASRPQDRQFILSSKKLLLSDSGFYLCAWSLLPGKRSYEQYFGPGTRLTVT.

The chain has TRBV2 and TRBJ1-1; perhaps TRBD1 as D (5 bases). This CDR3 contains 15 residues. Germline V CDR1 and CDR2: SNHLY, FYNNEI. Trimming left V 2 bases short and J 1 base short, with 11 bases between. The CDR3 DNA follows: TGTGCCAGCAGTGAAAGTGGGACCTGGAACACTGAAGCTTTCTTT. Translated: CASSESGTWNTEAFF.

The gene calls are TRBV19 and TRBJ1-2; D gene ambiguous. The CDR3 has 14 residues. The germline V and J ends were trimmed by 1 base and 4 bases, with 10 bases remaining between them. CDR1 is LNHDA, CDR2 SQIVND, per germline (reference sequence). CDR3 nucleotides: TGTGCCAGTAGTATAGGGCCCCGACCCTATGGCTACACCTTC. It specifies CASSIGPRPYGYTF.

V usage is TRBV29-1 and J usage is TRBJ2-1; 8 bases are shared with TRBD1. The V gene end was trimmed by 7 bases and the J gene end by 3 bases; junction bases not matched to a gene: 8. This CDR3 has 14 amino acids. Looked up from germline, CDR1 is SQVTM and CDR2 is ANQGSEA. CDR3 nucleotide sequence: TGCAGCGCCCTTCCAGGGGGCGGCTACAATGAGCAGTTCTTC. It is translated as CSALPGGGYNEQFF.